A selection of T cell receptor beta chains follows, all from one sample in a study of control samples from healthy donors and cancer patients. Some clones are missing from TCRdb's copy, which holds only in-frame ones; the method was immunoSEQ multiplex PCR. This table has approximately 53,000 clones, 80% to 95% appearing once. Sequencing was done on a sample of PBMCs. Receptors were obtained from a man aged 30 to 45 with colorectal cancer. The CDR3 runs from the conserved cysteine through the conserved F or W.

TRBJ1-4	TRBV10-3	CAIGAGANEKLFF
TRBJ2-1	TRBV7-6	CASSQGFSTDEQFF
TRBJ2-5	TRBV7-2	CASSSSLRRPQYF
TRBJ2-3	TRBV24-1	CATSDPRRDSITDTQYF
TRBJ1-3	TRBV19	CASSILVTGNTIYF
TRBJ2-2	TRBV7-7	CASSLLRGDTGELFF
TRBJ2-2	TRBV4-3	CASSQQDRTGELFF
TRBJ2-5	TRBV4-3	CASSQDPRGETQYF
TRBJ2-7	TRBV7-9	CASSLADSTQGWYEQYF
TRBJ1-1	TRBV9	CASSETTGFDTEAFF
TRBJ1-6	TRBV3-1/TRBV3-2	CASSQARGESSPLHF
TRBJ2-3	TRBV15	CATSRDMGGGALDTQYF
TRBJ1-2	TRBV7-2	CASSLGPAIGYTF
TRBJ2-2	TRBV9	CASSVVRDGELFF